This entry is about one T cell receptor (beta chain). The data belong to a study of blood T cell repertoires in COVID-19. Turning to the study itself: Researchers got acute and convalescent COVID-19 samples from the United States, Italy and Spain. PBMCs, B-cell-depleted T cells, or T cells were the source of the cDNA or gDNA that made up the material.

In the source study's methods: Reference gene primers were amplified, and this amplification served to estimate nucleated cell counts. The assay was immunoSEQ multiplex PCR, and TCRdb's table has in-frame clones only and misses some. V and J calls plus clone size are reproduced from that table; the DNA served to infer D and trimming. The table lists 250,000 or so clones, roughly 86% of them singletons. Germline assignment: CDR1 SNHLY and CDR2 FYNNEI. V dropped 4 bases and J dropped 4; count of bases not matched to a gene: 6. The CDR3 length is 15 residues. The specimen was peripheral blood. The receptor comes from a man aged 35 to 55 with active or convalescent COVID-19. The genes are TRBV2 and TRBJ1-4; 7 bases line up with TRBD1. The chain's CDR3 is CASSGAGGYNEKLFF. CDR3 DNA: TGTGCCAGCAGTGGGGCAGGGGGATATAATGAAAAACTGTTTTTT.